Listed below are T cell receptor beta chains from one sample, sequenced in a study of T cell changes during pregnancy in multiple sclerosis. Sequenced by immunoSEQ multiplex PCR; TCRdb stores in-frame clones only, minus some. The data contain under 85,000 clones, about 95% of them seen just once; the ten biggest clones take up 0.58%. The sequencing used peripheral blood, collected in the third trimester of pregnancy. These receptors were obtained from a female donor with multiple sclerosis, enrolled in a pregnancy study. Both conserved end residues are part of each CDR3. The order of the fields is D gene, clone size, J gene, V gene, CDR3 DNA, CDR3 protein. D genes are given only for firm matches. A clone size is listed for some rows: how often the clone was seen (once, few, many), or a class if it is expanded.

D gene: TRBD2
clone size: once
J gene: TRBJ2-7
V gene: TRBV7-2
CDR3 DNA: TGTGCCAGCAGCTTAGCCTCGCTGGGACTAGCGGGGGCCCAGACCTACGAGCAGTACTTC
CDR3 protein: CASSLASLGLAGAQTYEQYF

D gene: NA
clone size: NA
J gene: TRBJ1-5
V gene: TRBV18
CDR3 DNA: TGTGCCAGCTCACCTACGGCAGGGAACCAGCCCCAGCATTTT
CDR3 protein: CASSPTAGNQPQHF

D gene: NA
clone size: NA
J gene: TRBJ2-7
V gene: TRBV6-5
CDR3 DNA: TGTGCCAGCAGTTACTCGGGCGTTACCTCCTACGAGCAGTACTTC
CDR3 protein: CASSYSGVTSYEQYF

D gene: NA
clone size: few
J gene: TRBJ2-7
V gene: TRBV7-9
CDR3 DNA: TGTGCCAGCAGCAGTGACAGATCCAGCTCCTACGAGCAGTACTTC
CDR3 protein: CASSSDRSSSYEQYF

D gene: NA
clone size: NA
J gene: TRBJ1-4
V gene: TRBV7-8
CDR3 DNA: TGTGCCAGCAGCTTAGGGGGGGGGAAACTGTTTTTT
CDR3 protein: CASSLGGGKLFF

D gene: TRBD2
clone size: NA
J gene: TRBJ2-1
V gene: TRBV27
CDR3 DNA: TGTGCCAGCAGTTCCCCTAGCGGGGGGCCGGATGAGCAGTTCTTC
CDR3 protein: CASSSPSGGPDEQFF

D gene: NA
clone size: NA
J gene: TRBJ1-4
V gene: TRBV6-5
CDR3 DNA: TGTGCCAGCAGTTATCTTACCGGGGAAGAAAAACTGTTTTTT
CDR3 protein: CASSYLTGEEKLFF

D gene: NA
clone size: once
J gene: TRBJ1-5
V gene: TRBV10-3
CDR3 DNA: TGTGCCATCTCGGAGCGTGCCCATCAGCCCCAGCATTTT
CDR3 protein: CAISERAHQPQHF

D gene: NA
clone size: NA
J gene: TRBJ1-5
V gene: TRBV30
CDR3 DNA: TGTGCCTGGAGTGTTAGCAGTCAGCCCCAGCATTTT
CDR3 protein: CAWSVSSQPQHF

D gene: NA
clone size: NA
J gene: TRBJ2-1
V gene: TRBV6-5
CDR3 DNA: TGTGCCAGCAGTTACTCCGGGAACTCCTACAATGAGCAGTTCTTC
CDR3 protein: CASSYSGNSYNEQFF

D gene: NA
clone size: NA
J gene: TRBJ1-1
V gene: TRBV4-3
CDR3 DNA: TGCGCCAGCAGCTACAGGGTTTGGACTGAAGCTTTCTTT
CDR3 protein: CASSYRVWTEAFF

D gene: TRBD2
clone size: NA
J gene: TRBJ2-3
V gene: TRBV5-4
CDR3 DNA: TGTGCCAGCAGGTCTTTAGGACTAGGCACAGATACGCAGTATTTT
CDR3 protein: CASRSLGLGTDTQYF

D gene: TRBD1
clone size: NA
J gene: TRBJ2-6
V gene: TRBV18
CDR3 DNA: TGTGCCAGCTCACCATCAGAGACAGGGGTTGGGGCCAACGTCCTGACTTTC
CDR3 protein: CASSPSETGVGANVLTF

D gene: NA
clone size: NA
J gene: TRBJ1-3
V gene: TRBV9
CDR3 DNA: TGTGCCAGCAGCCCCCCGGGACAACCTTTCTCTGGAAACACCATATATTTT
CDR3 protein: CASSPPGQPFSGNTIYF

D gene: NA
clone size: NA
J gene: TRBJ2-5
V gene: TRBV29-1
CDR3 DNA: TGCAGCGTCACAGGGAAGAGGGAGACCCAGTACTTC
CDR3 protein: CSVTGKRETQYF

D gene: TRBD1
clone size: NA
J gene: TRBJ1-1
V gene: TRBV9
CDR3 DNA: TGTGCCAGCAGCCCACAGGGGGCAAGCACTGAAGCTTTCTTT
CDR3 protein: CASSPQGASTEAFF